Here is one T cell receptor (beta chain) with its context. Germline CDR1 reads SEHNR; CDR2 reads FQNEAQ (reference sequence). The trim removed 2 bases at V and 8 bases at J, leaving 9 bases unmatched. This CDR3 comprises 16 residues. This sample is drawn from a study of siplizumab effects on memory and regulatory T cells. Assayed TCR templates numbered roughly 93,000 for each sample. Measured with immunoSEQ multiplex PCR; TCRdb has only the in-frame clones, and not every one. The sample lists about 100,000 clones; more than 85% were seen once. The chain couples TRBV7-9 to TRBJ2-1, with 10 bases aligning to TRBD2. The origin of this receptor is a human donor in good health. Some clones in this sample may be carry-over from other donors' samples. Sequencing used CD4+ T cells sorted from blood. This chain's CDR3 is CASSLSLAGGYDEQFF. The CDR3 coding sequence is TGTGCCAGCAGCTTAAGTTTAGCGGGAGGTTACGATGAGCAGTTCTTC.